This entry features one T cell receptor beta chain sequence. This clone's antigen is unknown. No base quality information exists; no much larger clone differs at one position. The data stem from a study of graft-versus-host responses after intestinal transplantation (dated by TCRdb to the early 2020s). Regarding the research as a whole: Multivisceral, liver-intestinal, or isolated intestinal transplants were received by the recipients. A cohort of about 26 intestinal transplant recipients, including one retransplant, was enrolled, and a few patients lacking pretransplant specimens were excluded. Samples from a few later patients were sequenced in-house on an Illumina MiSeq with MiXCR processing rather than by the commercial service. Alloreactive clones were identified by sequencing pre-transplant mixed lymphocyte reaction products and comparing them with unstimulated pre-transplant donor and recipient T cells. A peak of at least 4% donor T cells among recipient peripheral blood mononuclear cells was the definition used for donor T cell macrochimerism. Every recipient was given anti-thymocyte globulin induction, followed by 2 to 3 years of maintenance tacrolimus and steroids. Graft-versus-host and host-versus-graft alloreactive T cell clones were tracked in the graft, circulation and bone marrow after intestinal transplantation using bulk TCR-beta CDR3 sequencing. The investigation overall reported the following: GvH clones were found in recipient bone marrow, and some of the GvH clones appeared earlier in ileal mucosa or blood, which is consistent with an intestinal mucosal origin. The relatively low number and heterogeneity of intestinal transplant patients limited the conclusions. Early after transplant, peak levels of circulating GvH clones were found to be associated with declines in HvG clones. In patients with donor T cell macrochimerism, the allografts had high GvH to HvG T cell clonal ratios.

There are 15 amino acids in the CDR3, from cysteine to phenylalanine inclusive. Kept here is only the CDR3 DNA, which spans 45 bases and is read in frame from base 1. Trimming takes 3 bases from V and 0 bases from J, and the germline ends sit 9 bases apart. Taken from the germline V gene, the CDR1 and CDR2 loops are KGHSH and LQKENI. Blood samples were collected up to 4 times in the first month after transplant and then at least monthly when available. Libraries were built with the immunoSEQ multiplex PCR assay. Adaptive Biotechnologies carried out high-throughput TCR-beta CDR3 sequencing of genomic DNA for most patients. As for the original processing: TCR sequencing data for around 19 patients were retrieved from Adaptive's ImmunoSEQ software; a few other patients were processed with MiXCR and VDJtools. CDR3 nucleotide sequences shared between donor and recipient were removed because the origin of such sequences could not be assigned. To be classed as alloreactive, a clone needed at least 2-fold expansion over unstimulated cells and a minimum CFSE-low frequency of 0.002% (template counts) or 0.001% (read counts). Clones were considered mappable if detected in sequenced pre-transplant spleen, lymph node, or MLR CFSE-low populations of the donor or recipient. The cumulative frequency of alloreactive clones was calculated as a percentage of all sequences, weighted by copy number. TCRdb retrieved this table from immuneACCESS and kept in-frame rearrangements only. Not all clones are present; in checked studies, unresolved V genes account for under half, and no reason is known for the remainder. For V, J and clone size, that table is used; D and trimming come from the DNA. Recorded for this sample are 43,000 or so clones; about 95% of them occurred a single time. Jointly, the top ten make up more than 1.5% of the sample.

The receptor's source is a human patient who received an intestinal transplant, so some T cells may come from the graft donor. The V and J genes are TRBV18 and TRBJ1-5; the D gene assignment is ambiguous. The input for sequencing was PBMCs, taken approximately 360 days after intestinal transplant. The CDR3: CASSPGLYSNQPQHF. The bases read TGTGCCAGCTCACCGGGTCTTTATAGCAATCAGCCCCAGCATTTT.